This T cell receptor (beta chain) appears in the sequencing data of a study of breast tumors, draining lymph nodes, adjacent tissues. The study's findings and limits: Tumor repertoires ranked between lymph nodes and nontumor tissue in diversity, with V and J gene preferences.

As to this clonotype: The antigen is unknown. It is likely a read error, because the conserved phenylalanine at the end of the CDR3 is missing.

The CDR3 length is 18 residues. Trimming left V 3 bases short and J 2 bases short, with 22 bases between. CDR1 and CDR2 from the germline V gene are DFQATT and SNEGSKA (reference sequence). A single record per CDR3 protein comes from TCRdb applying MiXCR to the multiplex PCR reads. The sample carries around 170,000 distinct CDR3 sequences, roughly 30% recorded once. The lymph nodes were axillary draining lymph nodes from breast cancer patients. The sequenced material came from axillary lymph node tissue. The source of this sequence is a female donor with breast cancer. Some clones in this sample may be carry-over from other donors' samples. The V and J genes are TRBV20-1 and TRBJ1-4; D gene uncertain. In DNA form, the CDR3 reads TGCAGTGCTAGGGTGTGGGTCACTGGGTTTATGACTAATGAAAAACTGTTTCTT. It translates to CSARVWVTGFMTNEKLFL.